The rows below give T cell receptor beta chains drawn from one sample of a study of Ad26.COV2.S vaccination and SARS-CoV-2 variants. Profiled with immunoSEQ multiplex PCR; TCRdb holds only in-frame clones, not every one. The repertoire holds roughly 700,000 clones, with about 89% as singletons. The material sequenced was peripheral blood, taken in a trial of Ad26.COV2.S vaccine versus placebo. The receptors were sampled from a person aged 18 to 65 who received the Ad26.COV2.S COVID-19 vaccine or a placebo. Each CDR3 is given with its conserved first and last residue. The D gene is left open where the match is weak. Expanded clones are given a class, and other clones once, few, many or no size at all.

V gene	D gene	clone size	J gene	CDR3 protein	CDR3 DNA
TRBV6-2/TRBV6-3	TRBD2	.	TRBJ2-1	CASSYGRIAGVVEQFF	TGTGCCAGCAGTTACGGGAGAATAGCGGGAGTAGTTGAGCAGTTCTTC
TRBV9	.	.	TRBJ2-1	CASSARRGRSLEDEQFF	TGTGCCAGCAGCGCCCGCCGGGGCCGATCCCTTGAAGATGAGCAGTTCTTC
TRBV19	TRBD1	few	TRBJ2-5	CASSSPMRGPETQYF	TGTGCCAGTAGTAGCCCCATGAGGGGGCCGGAGACCCAGTACTTC
TRBV3-1/TRBV3-2	.	.	TRBJ1-2	CASSLSPAWRGYTF	TGTGCCAGCAGCCTAAGCCCGGCTTGGCGTGGCTACACCTTC
TRBV6-1	.	.	TRBJ2-2	CASSEANVAGELFF	TGTGCCAGCAGTGAAGCGAATGTGGCCGGGGAGCTGTTTTTT
TRBV24-1	.	.	TRBJ2-7	CATSEARGVREQYF	TGTGCCACCAGTGAGGCCCGCGGGGTGCGCGAGCAGTACTTC
TRBV3-1/TRBV3-2	.	.	TRBJ1-1	CASSQVTRNTEAFF	TGTGCCAGCAGCCAAGTTACGAGAAACACTGAAGCTTTCTTT
TRBV13	.	.	TRBJ1-1	CASSSKGTEAFF	TGTGCCAGCAGCTCCAAGGGTACTGAAGCTTTCTTT
TRBV14	.	.	TRBJ2-1	CASSPSFGDEQFF	TGTGCCAGCAGCCCATCTTTCGGGGATGAGCAGTTCTTC
TRBV19	.	.	TRBJ1-5	CASSRGGTGNNQPQHF	TGTGCCAGTAGCCGGGGGGGAACAGGGAACAATCAGCCCCAGCATTTT
TRBV3-1/TRBV3-2	.	.	TRBJ2-1	CASSPGPRQIGNEQFF	TGTGCCAGCAGCCCCGGACCCCGCCAAATCGGCAATGAGCAGTTCTTC
TRBV27	TRBD2	once	TRBJ2-1	CASGRLAGEQFF	TGTGCCAGCGGCCGACTAGCAGGTGAGCAGTTCTTC
TRBV21-1	.	.	TRBJ2-7	CASSKGTTYEQYF	TGTGCCAGCAGCAAAGGGACGACCTACGAGCAGTACTTC
TRBV12-3/TRBV12-4	.	.	TRBJ2-3	CASSPSARTQYF	TGTGCCAGCAGTCCCTCGGCGCGAACGCAGTATTTT
TRBV4-1	.	.	TRBJ1-1	CASSQDRDTEAFF	TGCGCCAGCAGCCAAGATCGGGACACTGAAGCTTTCTTT
TRBV3-1/TRBV3-2	.	.	TRBJ2-5	CASSNPGGVNQETQYF	TGTGCCAGCAGCAACCCGGGCGGGGTCAACCAAGAGACCCAGTACTTC
TRBV5-1	.	.	TRBJ1-1	CASSLDEASDAFF	TGCGCCAGCAGCTTGGATGAGGCGTCTGACGCTTTCTTT
TRBV7-9	.	.	TRBJ2-7	CASSLGPSYEQYF	TGTGCCAGCAGCTTAGGTCCATCCTACGAGCAGTACTTC
TRBV7-2	TRBD2	.	TRBJ2-3	CASSTSSGGTDTQYF	TGTGCCAGCAGCACCTCTAGCGGGGGCACAGATACGCAGTATTTT
TRBV7-2	TRBD1	.	TRBJ2-7	CASSSRTGGDEQYF	TGTGCCAGCAGCTCCCGGACAGGGGGAGACGAGCAGTACTTC
TRBV30	.	once	TRBJ1-2	CAWSVRGRVYGYTF	TGTGCCTGGAGTGTAAGGGGGAGGGTGTATGGCTACACCTTC
TRBV3-1/TRBV3-2	TRBD1	.	TRBJ1-5	CASSLGQTNQPQHF	TGTGCCAGCAGCCTGGGACAGACTAATCAGCCCCAGCATTTT
TRBV4-3	.	.	TRBJ2-3	CASSQDLAGQTDTQYF	TGCGCCAGCAGCCAAGATCTCGCGGGGCAGACAGATACGCAGTATTTT
TRBV19	TRBD1	.	TRBJ2-1	CATQGIRTGGGRGEQFF	TGTGCCACGCAGGGGATAAGGACAGGGGGAGGTAGGGGTGAGCAGTTCTTC
TRBV7-6	.	few	TRBJ2-5	CASSFDSQETQYF	TGTGCCAGCAGCTTCGACTCCCAAGAGACCCAGTACTTC
TRBV2	TRBD1	.	TRBJ1-6	CASRYRGIRDNSPLHF	TGTGCCAGCAGGTACAGGGGGATAAGGGATAATTCACCCCTCCACTTT
TRBV6-6	TRBD1	.	TRBJ1-5	CASSFGTGNQPQHF	TGTGCCAGCAGTTTTGGGACAGGCAATCAGCCCCAGCATTTT
TRBV2	.	.	TRBJ1-4	CASKDGGTANEKLFF	TGTGCCAGCAAGGACGGGGGGACTGCTAATGAAAAACTGTTTTTT
TRBV7-9	.	.	TRBJ1-1	CASSLIYTEAFF	TGTGCCAGCAGCTTAATCTACACTGAAGCTTTCTTT
TRBV7-2	TRBD2	.	TRBJ2-3	CASSTGTTTQYF	TGTGCCAGCAGTACCGGGACTACAACGCAGTATTTT
TRBV6-1	.	.	TRBJ2-5	CASSEAMYQETQYF	TGTGCCAGCAGTGAAGCGATGTACCAAGAGACCCAGTACTTC
TRBV7-9	TRBD2	.	TRBJ2-3	CASRHHSSGRSDTQYF	TGTGCCAGCAGACATCACTCTAGCGGGAGAAGTGATACGCAGTATTTT
TRBV7-3	.	.	TRBJ2-1	CASSLEWGANEQFF	TGTGCCAGCAGCTTAGAATGGGGGGCTAATGAGCAGTTCTTC
TRBV3-1/TRBV3-2	TRBD2	.	TRBJ2-1	CASSQLADNEQFF	TGTGCCAGCAGCCAGCTAGCGGACAATGAGCAGTTCTTC
TRBV30	.	.	TRBJ1-2	CAWSALTGAPGNGYTF	TGTGCCTGGAGCGCCCTGACCGGAGCGCCTGGGAATGGCTACACCTTC
TRBV4-3	.	.	TRBJ1-4	CASSQKGRGRGEKLFF	TGCGCCAGCAGCCAGAAGGGGAGGGGCAGAGGAGAAAAACTGTTTTTT
TRBV7-9	.	.	TRBJ1-2	CASSLVGAEYYGYTF	TGTGCCAGCAGCTTAGTGGGGGCGGAGTATTATGGCTACACCTTC
TRBV7-2	.	once	TRBJ2-2	CASSLVAGIGGELFF	TGTGCCAGCAGCTTAGTGGCGGGGATCGGCGGGGAGCTGTTTTTT
TRBV6-2/TRBV6-3	.	.	TRBJ2-3	CASSYVQAGPRGATDTQYF	TGTGCCAGCAGTTACGTCCAGGCCGGCCCCCGGGGGGCAACAGATACGCAGTATTTT
TRBV6-6	.	once	TRBJ1-4	CASSYPGVGAKLFF	TGTGCCAGCAGTTACCCTGGGGTAGGGGCGAAACTGTTTTTT
TRBV21-1	.	.	TRBJ2-5	CASSKRSSGPEETQYF	TGTGCCAGCAGCAAACGGTCTAGCGGGCCTGAGGAGACCCAGTACTTC